This TCR beta chain was identified during a study of metastatic and nonmetastatic thyroid tumors. TCRdb recomputed clones from the PCR reads via MiXCR. The sample has about 7,400 clones, 3.3% seen once. By proportion, this clone is medium-sized (0.01 to 0.1%). Trimming removed 2 bases at V and 2 bases at J, with 8 bases between. This CDR3 is built from 14 residues. All patients were untreated before thyroid surgery. Sequencing was performed on tumor tissue. The genes are TRBV12-3 or TRBV12-4 and TRBJ2-3; no clear D. The source is a female donor with papillary thyroid cancer or a benign thyroid nodule (not recorded which). Some clones in this sample may be carry-over from other donors' samples. The CDR3 sequence is CASSLRHTTDTQYF. CDR3 nucleotides: TGTGCCAGCAGTTTAAGGCACACCACAGATACGCAGTATTTT.